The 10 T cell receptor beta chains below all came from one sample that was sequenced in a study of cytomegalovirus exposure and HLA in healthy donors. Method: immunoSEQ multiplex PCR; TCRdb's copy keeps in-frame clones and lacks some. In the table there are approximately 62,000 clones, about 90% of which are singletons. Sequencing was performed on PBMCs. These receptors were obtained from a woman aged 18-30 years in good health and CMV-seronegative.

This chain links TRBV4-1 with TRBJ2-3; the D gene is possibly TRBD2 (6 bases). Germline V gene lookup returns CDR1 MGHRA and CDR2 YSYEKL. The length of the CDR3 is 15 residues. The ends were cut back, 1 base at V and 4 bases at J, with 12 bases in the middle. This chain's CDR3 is CASSQAGVVADTQYF. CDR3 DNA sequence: TGCGCCAGCAGCCAAGCGGGAGTGGTCGCAGATACGCAGTATTTT.

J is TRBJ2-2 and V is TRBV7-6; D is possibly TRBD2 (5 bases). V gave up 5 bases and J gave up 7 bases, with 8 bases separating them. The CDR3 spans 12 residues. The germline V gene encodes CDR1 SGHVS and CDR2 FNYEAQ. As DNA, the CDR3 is TGTGCCAGCAGCACGGAGGTCGGGGAGCTGTTTTTT. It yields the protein CASSTEVGELFF.

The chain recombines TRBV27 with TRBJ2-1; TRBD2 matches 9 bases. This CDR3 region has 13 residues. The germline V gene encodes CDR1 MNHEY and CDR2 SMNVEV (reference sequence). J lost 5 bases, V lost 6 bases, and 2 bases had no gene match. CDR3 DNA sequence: TGTGCCAGCAGCCTAGCGGGGAACAATGAGCAGTTCTTC. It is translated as CASSLAGNNEQFF.

The CDR3 here is CASSMTSGADTQYF. CDR3 nucleotide sequence: TGTGCCAGCAGCATGACCTCGGGGGCAGATACGCAGTATTTT. The rearrangement uses TRBV6-6 and TRBJ2-3, with D possibly matching TRBD2 (6 bases). Germline V gene lookup returns CDR1 MNHNY and CDR2 SVGAGI (reference sequence). The CDR3 runs to 14 residues. V dropped 6 bases and J dropped 4 bases, with 14 bases sitting between them.

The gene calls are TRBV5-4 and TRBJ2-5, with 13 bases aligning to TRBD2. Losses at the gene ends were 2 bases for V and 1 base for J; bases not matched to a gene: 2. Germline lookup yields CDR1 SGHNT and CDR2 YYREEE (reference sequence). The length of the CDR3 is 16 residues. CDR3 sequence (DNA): TGTGCCAGCAGCTTCAGACTAGCGGGGGGCCAAGAGACCCAGTACTTC. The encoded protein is CASSFRLAGGQETQYF.

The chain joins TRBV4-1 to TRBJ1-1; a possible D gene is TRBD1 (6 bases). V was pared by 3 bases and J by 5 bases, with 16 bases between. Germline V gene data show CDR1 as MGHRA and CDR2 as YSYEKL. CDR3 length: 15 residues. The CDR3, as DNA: TGCGCCAGCAGCCAGATGACAGGCGGGGGAACTGAAGCTTTCTTT. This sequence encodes CASSQMTGGGTEAFF.

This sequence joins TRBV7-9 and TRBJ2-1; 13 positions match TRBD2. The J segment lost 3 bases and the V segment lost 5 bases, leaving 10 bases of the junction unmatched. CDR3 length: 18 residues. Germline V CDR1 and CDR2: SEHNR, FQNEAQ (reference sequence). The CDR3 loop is CASSHTGLAGKLYNEQFF. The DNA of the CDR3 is TGTGCCAGCAGCCATACGGGACTAGCGGGAAAGCTCTACAATGAGCAGTTCTTC.

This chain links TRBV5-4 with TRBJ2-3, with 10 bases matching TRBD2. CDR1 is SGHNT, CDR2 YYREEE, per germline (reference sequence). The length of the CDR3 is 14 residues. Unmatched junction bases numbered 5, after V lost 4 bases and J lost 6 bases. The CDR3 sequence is CASSLGLAIDTQYF. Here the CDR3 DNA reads TGTGCCAGCAGCCTGGGACTAGCGATCGATACGCAGTATTTT.

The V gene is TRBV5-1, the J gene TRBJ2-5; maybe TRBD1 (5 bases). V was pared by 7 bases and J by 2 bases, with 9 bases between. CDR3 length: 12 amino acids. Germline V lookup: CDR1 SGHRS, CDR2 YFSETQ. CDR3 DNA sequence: TGCGCCAGCTCCAGGGTACAAGAGACCCAGTACTTC. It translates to CASSRVQETQYF.

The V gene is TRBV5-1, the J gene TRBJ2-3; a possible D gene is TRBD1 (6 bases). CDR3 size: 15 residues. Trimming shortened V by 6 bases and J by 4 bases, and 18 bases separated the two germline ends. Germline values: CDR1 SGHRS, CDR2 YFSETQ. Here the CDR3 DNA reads TGCGCCAGCAAAGTTCACCAGGGGAGCTCAGATACGCAGTATTTT. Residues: CASKVHQGSSDTQYF. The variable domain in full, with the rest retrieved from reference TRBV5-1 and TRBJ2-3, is KAGVTQTPRYLIKTRGQQVTLSCSPISGHRSVSWYQQTPGQGLQFLFEYFSETQRNKGNFPGRFSGRQFSNSRSEMNVSTLELGDSALYLCASKVHQGSSDTQYFGPGTRLTVL.